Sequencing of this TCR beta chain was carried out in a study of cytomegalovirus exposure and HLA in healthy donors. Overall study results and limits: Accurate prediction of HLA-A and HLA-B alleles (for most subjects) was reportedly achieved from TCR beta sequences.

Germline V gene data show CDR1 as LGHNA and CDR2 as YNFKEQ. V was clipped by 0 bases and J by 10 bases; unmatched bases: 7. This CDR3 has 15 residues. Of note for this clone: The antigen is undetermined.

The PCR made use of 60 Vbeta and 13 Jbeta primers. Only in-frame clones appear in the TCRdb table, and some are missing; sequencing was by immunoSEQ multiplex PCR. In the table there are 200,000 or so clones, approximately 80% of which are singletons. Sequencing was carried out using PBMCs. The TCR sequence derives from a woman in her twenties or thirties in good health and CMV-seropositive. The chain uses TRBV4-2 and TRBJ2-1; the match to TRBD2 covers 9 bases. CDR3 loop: CASSQDWRLAEEQFF. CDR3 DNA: TGTGCCAGCAGCCAAGATTGGAGACTAGCGGAGGAGCAGTTCTTC.